Listed below are T cell receptor beta chains from one sample, sequenced in a study of blood T cell repertoires in COVID-19. Clones were sequenced by immunoSEQ multiplex PCR, and TCRdb holds only the in-frame ones, with some missing. This sample carries nearly 250,000 clones, about 90% of them seen once, and the ten largest clones take roughly 0.95%. Sequenced: PBMCs or T cells enriched from blood (not recorded which). Receptors were obtained from a man aged 50 or older who had been exposed to COVID-19. Each CDR3 is given with its conserved first and last residue.

CDR3: CASSFSGEGYTF
V: TRBV5-4

CDR3: CASSSGQGGSTEAFF
V: TRBV11-3

CDR3: CATSTTLRGLTADEQFF
V: TRBV24-1

CDR3: CASSPRPRPYSNQPQHF
V: TRBV4-1

CDR3: CASSLVYYNEQFF
V: TRBV12-3/TRBV12-4

CDR3: CALGRGLGEQFF
V: TRBV28

CDR3: CASLFQGTDTQYF
V: TRBV11-1

CDR3: CASSHPGRNTEAFF
V: TRBV6-5

CDR3: CASSLFTISGTSDNEQFF
V: TRBV27

CDR3: CASSSGTGYEKLFF
V: TRBV5-4

CDR3: CASSMRDRWGDEQFF
V: TRBV19

CDR3: CASSLGGRGEAFF
V: TRBV11-3

CDR3: CASTDGTSGTNEQFF
V: TRBV3-1/TRBV3-2

CDR3: CASSVAPSGRPLQFF
V: TRBV9

CDR3: CSASRLGLAGVFNNEQFF
V: TRBV20-1

CDR3: CASSLDPGSANEKLFF
V: TRBV5-1

CDR3: CASSPISDSYGYTF
V: TRBV6-6

CDR3: CASSGRQGTSYGYTF
V: TRBV5-4